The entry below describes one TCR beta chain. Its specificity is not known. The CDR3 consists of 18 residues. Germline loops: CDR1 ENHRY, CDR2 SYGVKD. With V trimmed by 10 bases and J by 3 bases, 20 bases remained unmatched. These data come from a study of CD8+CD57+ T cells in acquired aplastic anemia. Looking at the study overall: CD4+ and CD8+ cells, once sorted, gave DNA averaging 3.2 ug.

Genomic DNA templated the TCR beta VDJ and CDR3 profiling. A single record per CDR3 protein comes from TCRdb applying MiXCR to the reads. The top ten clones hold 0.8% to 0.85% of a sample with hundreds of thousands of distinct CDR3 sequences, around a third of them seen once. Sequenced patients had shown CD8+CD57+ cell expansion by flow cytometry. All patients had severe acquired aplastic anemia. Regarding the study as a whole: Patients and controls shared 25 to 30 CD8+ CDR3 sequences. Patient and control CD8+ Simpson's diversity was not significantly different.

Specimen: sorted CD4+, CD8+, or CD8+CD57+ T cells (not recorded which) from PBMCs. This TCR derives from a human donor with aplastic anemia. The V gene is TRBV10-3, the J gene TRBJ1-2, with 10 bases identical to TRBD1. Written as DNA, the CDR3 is TGTGCCACTAGTCGGCGATTGGTCGGGACAGGGGATGACTATGGCTACACCTTC. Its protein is CATSRRLVGTGDDYGYTF.